The clone carrying this TCR beta chain was detected many times. This sample was included in a study of tumor-infiltrating lymphocytes in oesophageal squamous cell carcinoma. One entry per CDR3 protein results from TCRdb running MiXCR on the PCR reads. The sample consists of roughly 3,600 distinct CDR3 sequences, roughly 21% of them appearing once. Sequenced input: normal esophageal tissue next to the tumor. This receptor was identified in a male donor with esophageal squamous cell carcinoma.

As DNA, the CDR3 is TGTGCCAGCAGTTTACCCGGGGAAGTGCAGTACTTC. It yields the protein CASSLPGEVQYF. J is TRBJ2-5 and V is TRBV27, with TRBD2 as a possible D gene (5 bases). V was trimmed by 2 bases and J by 11 bases, leaving 12 bases between them. Germline V gene data show CDR1 as MNHEY and CDR2 as SMNVEV (reference sequence). CDR3 size: 12 residues.